This is a list of T cell receptor beta chains from one sample in a study of blood T cell repertoires in COVID-19. Some clones are missing from TCRdb's copy, which holds only in-frame ones; the method was immunoSEQ multiplex PCR. The sample carries approximately 220,000 clones, almost 90% recorded once. Material: PBMCs or T cells enriched from blood (not recorded which). The receptors come from a man younger than 45 who had been exposed to COVID-19. The conserved cysteine and the conserved F or W are not part of the CDR3 here.

j_gene	v_gene	CDR3aa
TRBJ1-2	TRBV6-2/TRBV6-3	ASSTGTSNYGYT
TRBJ1-1	TRBV19	ASSIQGAVTEAF
TRBJ2-7	TRBV5-1	ASSVLQGSYEQY
TRBJ2-1	TRBV9	ASSGHGGTYNEQF
TRBJ1-4	TRBV19	ASRKTGANEKLF
TRBJ2-2	TRBV21-1	ASSCETSHANTGELF
TRBJ2-7	TRBV27	ASSFRTELYEQY
TRBJ2-6	TRBV9	ASSVPYRGQVSGANVLT
TRBJ1-5	TRBV13	ASRRGVGNQPQH
TRBJ1-2	TRBV5-4	ASSSGGTEGYT